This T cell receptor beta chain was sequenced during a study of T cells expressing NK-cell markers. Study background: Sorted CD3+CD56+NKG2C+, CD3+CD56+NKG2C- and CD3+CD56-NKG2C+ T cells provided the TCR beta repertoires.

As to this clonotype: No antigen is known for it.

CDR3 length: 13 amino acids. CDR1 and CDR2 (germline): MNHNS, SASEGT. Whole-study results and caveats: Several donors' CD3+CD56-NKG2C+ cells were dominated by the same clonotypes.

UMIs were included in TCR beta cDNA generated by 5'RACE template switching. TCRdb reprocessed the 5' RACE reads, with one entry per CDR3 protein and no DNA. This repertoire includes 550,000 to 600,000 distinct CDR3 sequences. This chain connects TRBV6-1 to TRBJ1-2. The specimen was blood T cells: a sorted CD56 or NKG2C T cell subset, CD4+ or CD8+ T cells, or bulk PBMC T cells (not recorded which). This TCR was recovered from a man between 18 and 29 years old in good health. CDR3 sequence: CASSEVRFYGYTF.